Each of the 5 T cell receptor beta chains below was sequenced from the same sample in a study of blood T cell repertoires in COVID-19 (dated by TCRdb to 2018 to 2020). The library was generated by the immunoSEQ multiplex PCR assay. This is the immuneACCESS table as TCRdb keeps it, with only in-frame sequences that have V and J called. A part of the clones is gone; compared with another copy, unresolved V genes explain less than half, and the rest is unexplained. Present in this sample are over 20,000 clones, roughly 80% of which were seen just once. The ten largest make up 48% of the sample. The specimen sequenced was peripheral blood. The receptors here all came from a man between 65 and 85 years old with acute or convalescent COVID-19.

Only one count was recorded for this clone. V and J are TRBV11-3 and TRBJ2-5; 12 bases align to TRBD1. Per germline, CDR1 SGHNT and CDR2 YENEEA. There are 15 residues in the CDR3. The J segment lost 5 bases and the V segment lost 5 bases, leaving 6 bases of the junction unmatched. CDR3 in amino acids: CASSRTGTGGETQYF. The CDR3 DNA is TGTGCCAGCAGCCGCACCGGGACAGGGGGCGAGACCCAGTACTTC. The full variable domain, in which reference TRBV11-3 and TRBJ2-5 provide the parts outside the CDR3, is EAGVVQSPRYKIIEKKQPVAFWCNPISGHNTLYWYLQNLGQGPELLIRYENEEAVDDSQLPKDRFSAERLKGVDSTLKIQPAELGDSAVYLCASSRTGTGGETQYFGPGTRLLVL.

This chain links TRBV5-1 with TRBJ1-4; 8 bases map to TRBD1. With 0 bases clipped from V and 7 bases from J, the junction kept 5 bases outside the gene matches. The CDR3 has 15 amino acids. The germline gives CDR1 SGHRS, CDR2 YFSETQ. The CDR3 nucleotides are TGCGCCAGCAGCTTGGGGACAGGGCTGGGTGAAAAACTGTTTTTT. Translated, it gives CASSLGTGLGEKLFF.

This CDR3 reads CASSSLGDPRQENTEAFF. The CDR3 nucleotides read TGTGCCAGCAGCTCCCTGGGCGATCCTCGACAGGAGAACACTGAAGCTTTCTTT. The J gene is TRBJ1-1, the V gene TRBV7-9; a weak D match, TRBD1 (6 bases). V was trimmed by 4 bases and J by 1 base, leaving 22 bases between them. This CDR3 comprises 18 residues. From germline, CDR1 is SEHNR and CDR2 FQNEAQ (reference sequence). Looking up the rest from reference TRBV7-9 and TRBJ1-1 gives the full variable domain: DTGVSQNPRHKITKRGQNVTFRCDPISEHNRLYWYRQTLGQGPEFLTYFQNEAQLEKSRLLSDRFSAERPKGSFSTLEIQRTEQGDSAMYLCASSSLGDPRQENTEAFFGQGTRLTVV.

This chain uses TRBV5-1 with TRBJ1-4; D not resolved. Germline V CDR1 and CDR2: SGHRS, YFSETQ. Trimming cost V 2 bases and J 8 bases, with 10 bases left between them. The CDR3 sequence is 13 residues long. Here the CDR3 DNA reads TGCGCCAGCAGCTTTGGACGGGGAGAAAAACTGTTTTTT. Residues: CASSFGRGEKLFF.

The chain couples TRBV5-5 to TRBJ1-1, with D tentatively TRBD1 (5 bases). CDR1 and CDR2 (germline): SGHKS, YYEKEE (reference sequence). The CDR3 totals 15 residues. V was clipped by 3 bases and J by 1 base, with 13 bases between them. The CDR3 loop reads CASSSVGGGNTEAFF. CDR3 DNA sequence: TGTGCCAGCAGCTCGGTCGGGGGGGGGAACACTGAAGCTTTCTTT. The whole variable domain, remainder taken from reference TRBV5-5 and TRBJ1-1, is DAGVTQSPTHLIKTRGQQVTLRCSPISGHKSVSWYQQVLGQGPQFIFQYYEKEERGRGNFPDRFSARQFPNYSSELNVNALLLGDSALYLCASSSVGGGNTEAFFGQGTRLTVV.